The next 28 T cell receptor beta chains were all read from a single sample in a study of metastatic and nonmetastatic thyroid tumors. Before thyroid surgery, none of the patients had received any treatment. TCRdb reanalyzed the PCR reads via MiXCR. The data show about 35,000 clones, roughly 18% seen once. Sample: blood. The receptor set was obtained from a female donor with papillary thyroid cancer or a benign thyroid nodule (not recorded which). Some clones in this sample may be carry-over from other donors' samples.

For this clone: The junction departs from the called germline gene at one end, perhaps through a read error. Here the CDR3 reads CASSSAWTSAHNGQFF. The CDR3 coding sequence is TGTGCCAGCAGCTCTGCCTGGACTAGCGCCCACAATGGGCAGTTCTTC. This chain uses TRBV11-2 with TRBJ2-1; 9 bases match TRBD2. The CDR3 totals 16 residues. The germline V gene has CDR1 SGHAT and CDR2 FQNNGV. The full variable domain, rest sourced from reference TRBV11-2 and TRBJ2-1, is EAGVAQSPRYKIIEKRQSVAFWCNPISGHATLYWYQQILGQGPKLLIQFQNNGVVDDSQLPKDRFSAERLKGVDSTLKIQPAKLEDSAVYLCASSSAWTSAHNGQFFGPGTRLTVL.

This clone was seen at least ten times. The rearrangement uses TRBV10-3 and TRBJ1-1, with 7 bases matching TRBD1. The germline CDR1 and CDR2 sequences are ENHRY and SYGVKD. With 6 bases clipped from V and 3 bases from J, the junction kept 10 bases outside the gene matches. The CDR3 spans 15 residues. The CDR3 nucleotides read TGTGCCATCAGCCCTAGACAGGGATCTGACACTGAAGCTTTCTTT. The encoded protein is CAISPRQGSDTEAFF.

The sample holds many counts of this clone. This rearrangement joins TRBV24-1 to TRBJ2-7; possibly TRBD1 for D (6 bases). CDR3 size: 13 residues. V was pared by 3 bases and J by 6 bases, with 11 bases between. Germline CDR1 reads KGHDR; CDR2 reads SFDVKD. Written as DNA, the CDR3 is TGTGCCACCAGTGATAGGGCAGGGGCCGAGCAGTACTTC. Its protein is CATSDRAGAEQYF.

The genes are TRBV30 and TRBJ2-7; possible D gene TRBD2, 5 bases. The germline V gene has CDR1 GTSNPN and CDR2 SVGIG (reference sequence). CDR3 length equals 13 residues. V was clipped by 3 bases and J by 9 bases, with 18 bases between them. The CDR3 DNA is TGTGCCTGGAGCCTTGTAAGGGAGTCGGGGCAGTACTTC. Its protein is CAWSLVRESGQYF.

This clone was seen repeatedly, ten times or more. The J gene is TRBJ2-1, the V gene TRBV11-2, with 9 positions matching TRBD2. After removal of 6 bases from V and 5 bases from J, the junction contained 5 bases not matched to a gene. Germline CDR1 is SGHAT and CDR2 is FQNNGV. The CDR3 extends over 14 amino acids. CDR3 DNA: TGTGCCAGCAGGCGCGGGAGGGAAAACAATGAGCAGTTCTTC. It specifies CASRRGRENNEQFF.

This clone was found a few times. This may stem from a read error, because a much larger clone lies one nucleotide away. This chain links TRBV28 with TRBJ2-7; D is perhaps TRBD2 (5 bases). The CDR3 totals 12 residues. CDR1 MDHEN and CDR2 SYDVKM come from the germline V gene. Trimming took off 10 bases at V and 1 base at J, with 11 bases between the two ends. DNA for the CDR3: TGTGCCACCGTACGGGGTTCCTACGAGCAGTACTTC. Translating it yields CATVRGSYEQYF.

This clone appeared many times. Other DNA sequences within the sample encode an identical CDR3. The CDR3 DNA follows: TGTGCCAGCAGCGTAGATTTGACCGGGGAGCTGTTTTTT. Translation: CASSVDLTGELFF. The rearrangement links TRBV9 to TRBJ2-2; D is unclear. This CDR3 has 13 amino acids. Germline loops: CDR1 SGDLS, CDR2 YYNGEE. V lost 0 bases to trimming and J lost 5 bases, with 5 bases between them.

In this sample, this clone turned up many times. The genes are TRBV5-1 and TRBJ2-1, with TRBD1 as a possible D gene (5 bases). The length of the CDR3 is 14 residues. The germline V and J ends were trimmed by 7 bases and 0 bases, with 11 bases remaining between them. CDR1 SGHRS and CDR2 YFSETQ come from the germline V gene. CDR3 amino acids: CASYRDSSYNEQFF. CDR3 coding DNA: TGCGCCAGCTATAGAGACAGCTCCTACAATGAGCAGTTCTTC.

V is TRBV9 and J is TRBJ1-2, with a possible D match to TRBD1 (6 bases). Germline-derived CDR1 and CDR2 are SGDLS and YYNGEE. The V gene lost 2 bases and the J gene lost 5 bases, with 19 bases spanning the gap. CDR3 length: 16 amino acids. The DNA for the CDR3 is TGTGCCAGCAGCGTCGGGACAAATACAGGTTTTTATGGCTACACCTTC. Protein product: CASSVGTNTGFYGYTF.

This clone was counted ten times or more. The V and J genes are TRBV20-1 and TRBJ2-1; D might be TRBD1 or TRBD2, each matching 6 bases. The ends were cut back, 2 bases at V and 6 bases at J, with 11 bases in the middle. CDR3 length: 13 residues. The germline V gene encodes CDR1 DFQATT and CDR2 SNEGSKA (reference sequence). CDR3 bases: TGCAGTGCTAGACGAGGGGGGATCAATGAGCAGTTCTTC. The encoded protein is CSARRGGINEQFF.

As to this clone: The germline gene is not matched at one end of the junction; a read error may be the cause. The V gene is TRBV11-2, the J gene TRBJ2-7, with no clear D. The germline gives CDR1 SGHAT, CDR2 FQNNGV. There are 13 residues in the CDR3. CDR3 DNA sequence: TGTGCCAGCAGCTTAGCGGTCTCCTACGATCAGTACTTC. Protein product: CASSLAVSYDQYF.

This clone was seen repeatedly, ten times or more. The chain uses TRBV5-1 and TRBJ2-7, with 9 nucleotides matching TRBD2. Germline CDR1 SGHRS, CDR2 YFSETQ. V trimming: 7 bases; J trimming: 0 bases; junction bases outside the gene matches: 11. The CDR3 sequence is 16 residues long. CDR3 DNA sequence: TGCGCCAGCGGCGGGGGGGGGACAGCGAGCTCCTACGAGCAGTACTTC. It specifies CASGGGGTASSYEQYF.

This clone was seen repeatedly, ten times or more. The chain uses TRBV30 and TRBJ2-7, with D possibly matching TRBD2 (7 bases). Germline-derived CDR1 and CDR2 are GTSNPN and SVGIG (reference sequence). This CDR3 spans 12 amino acids. V was shortened by 5 bases and J by 2 bases, with 10 bases between the two germline ends. The CDR3 is CAWGGGPYEQYF. In DNA form, the CDR3 reads TGTGCCTGGGGGGGGGGCCCCTACGAGCAGTACTTC. Full variable domain (remainder filled in from reference TRBV30 and TRBJ2-7): SQTIHQWPATLVQPVGSPLSLECTVEGTSNPNLYWYRQAAGRGLQLLFYSVGIGQISSEVPQNLSASRPQDRQFILSSKKLLLSDSGFYLCAWGGGPYEQYFGPGTRLTVT.

Of note for this clone: The CDR3 carries no conserved terminal phenylalanine or tryptophan, so it likely arises from a read error. V gene TRBV28 combines with J gene TRBJ2-7; maybe TRBD2 (6 bases). CDR1 and CDR2 (germline): MDHEN, SYDVKM. The CDR3 has 13 residues. The CDR3 region has the DNA TGTGTCAGCATCGGGGGATCAGAATACGAGCAGTACCTC. This gives the protein CVSIGGSEYEQYL.

This chain links TRBV20-1 with TRBJ2-1, with 7 bases matching TRBD2. This CDR3 comprises 19 residues. The junction had 22 bases not matched to a gene; V was cut back by 0 bases and J by 8 bases. Germline-derived CDR1 and CDR2 are DFQATT and SNEGSKA (reference sequence). The CDR3 is CSARDMERPSGSMYYEQFF. The CDR3 bases are TGCAGTGCTAGAGATATGGAGCGGCCTAGCGGCAGTATGTACTATGAGCAGTTCTTC.

This clone was observed many times. This specimen includes other DNA sequences encoding the same CDR3. This sequence joins TRBV9 and TRBJ2-1; 7 bases are shared with TRBD2. V dropped 0 bases and J dropped 10; count of bases not matched to a gene: 7. This CDR3 comprises 14 residues. Germline CDR1 SGDLS, CDR2 YYNGEE. This CDR3 is CASSVVGRTDEQFF. The DNA of the CDR3 is TGTGCCAGCAGCGTAGTCGGGAGGACGGACGAGCAGTTCTTC.

This clone was observed a few times. The chain combines TRBV19 with TRBJ2-7; 13 bases match TRBD2. This CDR3 comprises 13 residues. CDR1 is LNHDA, CDR2 SQIVND, per germline (reference sequence). Unmatched junction bases numbered 4, after V lost 8 bases and J lost 6 bases. The CDR3 DNA reads as TGTGCCAGTGCCGGACTAGCGGGAGCCGAGCAGTACTTC. This translates into CASAGLAGAEQYF.

The rearrangement links TRBV5-1 to TRBJ2-7; 12 bases are a match to TRBD2. CDR1 SGHRS and CDR2 YFSETQ come from the germline V gene. V dropped 3 bases and J dropped 5; count of bases not matched to a gene: 6. The CDR3 is 15 amino acids. CDR3 residues: CASSYLAGGPDEQYF. The CDR3 region has the DNA TGCGCCAGCAGCTACCTAGCGGGAGGGCCGGACGAGCAGTACTTC.

Many counts were recorded for this clone. The rearrangement uses TRBV20-1 and TRBJ1-1; unclear D gene. The germline CDR1 and CDR2 sequences are DFQATT and SNEGSKA (reference sequence). V was clipped by 1 base and J by 4 bases, with 13 bases between them. The CDR3 spans 14 residues. The CDR3 DNA is TGCAGTGCTAGAGTTCCGGGAGTCGTCACTGAAGCTTTCTTT. It specifies CSARVPGVVTEAFF.

This clone occurred many times. An end of the junction differs from the germline gene, which may be a read error. The gene calls are TRBV7-7 and TRBJ2-3; 10 nucleotides agree with TRBD1. Germline CDR1 and CDR2: SSHAT and FNYEAQ (reference sequence). This CDR3 has 13 residues. CDR3 region: CASSRGDRGTQYF. The CDR3 region has the DNA TGTGCTAGCAGCCGCGGGGACAGGGGTACGCAGTATTTT.

This clone was detected only a few times. The genes are TRBV30 and TRBJ1-1, with a possible D match to TRBD1 (5 bases). This CDR3 is built from 15 residues. V gave up 5 bases and J gave up 3 bases, with 19 bases separating them. The germline V gene has CDR1 GTSNPN and CDR2 SVGIG (reference sequence). CDR3 DNA: TGTGCCTGGGGCCGGGGGGATGGGGTGGACACTGAAGCTTTCTTT. It encodes CAWGRGDGVDTEAFF.

Ten or more counts support this clone. The chain carries TRBV7-9 and TRBJ2-7, with no clear D. The length of the CDR3 is 14 residues. Per germline, CDR1 SEHNR and CDR2 FQNEAQ (reference sequence). Trimming stripped 5 bases from V and 6 bases from J, with 17 bases between. DNA of the CDR3: TGTGCCAGCAGCGCCATCGTGGGCCTTGGCGAGCAGTACTTC. Its protein is CASSAIVGLGEQYF. The variable domain in full, completed from reference TRBV7-9 and TRBJ2-7, reads DTGVSQNPRHKITKRGQNVTFRCDPISEHNRLYWYRQTLGQGPEFLTYFQNEAQLEKSRLLSDRFSAERPKGSFSTLEIQRTEQGDSAMYLCASSAIVGLGEQYFGPGTRLTVT.

This clone has a count of ten or more. One junction end does not reproduce the germline sequence, and a read error may be involved. The chain joins TRBV7-7 to TRBJ2-1; 11 bases fit TRBD2. The CDR3 sequence is 19 residues long. Germline V gives CDR1 SSHAT, CDR2 FNYEAQ (reference sequence). CDR3 nucleotides: TGTGCTAGCAGCTCCCGGAAACTAGCGGGAGAACGGAGACACAATGAGCAGTTCTTC. Amino acids: CASSSRKLAGERRHNEQFF.

The chain has TRBV28 and TRBJ1-6; D call uncertain. This CDR3 contains 13 residues. The germline V and J ends were trimmed by 5 bases and 15 bases, with 17 bases remaining between them. Germline-derived CDR1 and CDR2 are MDHEN and SYDVKM. The CDR3 loop is CASSVQGPPLLHF. The CDR3 bases are TGTGCCAGCAGTGTCCAAGGTCCCCCGCTCCTCCACTTT.

Note on this clone: A much bigger clone sits one base away, suggesting this may be a read error. The chain joins TRBV12-3 or TRBV12-4 to TRBJ1-2; 10 bases match TRBD1. V shed 8 bases, J shed 7 bases, and the junction held 7 bases outside the gene matches. CDR3 length: 13 residues. CDR3 amino acids: CASVFGDRGGYTF. CDR3 bases: TGTGCCAGCGTTTTTGGGGACAGGGGTGGCTACACCTTC.

The table lists this clone with many counts. This chain connects TRBV11-2 to TRBJ2-7, with D hard to call. In germline, CDR1 is SGHAT, CDR2 FQNNGV. Trimming shortened V by 5 bases and J by 1 base, and 9 bases separated the two germline ends. This CDR3 region has 13 residues. The CDR3 loop reads CASSRTDSYEQYF. CDR3 DNA: TGTGCCAGCAGCAGAACAGATTCCTACGAGCAGTACTTC.

V gene TRBV20-1 combines with J gene TRBJ2-5, with TRBD1 as a possible D gene (7 bases). The ends were cut back, 6 bases at V and 0 bases at J, with 20 bases in the middle. Per the germline V gene, CDR1 is DFQATT and CDR2 is SNEGSKA (reference sequence). This CDR3 contains 16 residues. This CDR3 reads CSAQGEVFGNQETQYF. The CDR3 bases are TGCAGTGCCCAGGGGGAGGTCTTTGGGAACCAAGAGACCCAGTACTTC.

This clone has a handful of counts. Its ends do not fully match the called genes, so a read error is possible. V and J are TRBV6-1 and TRBJ2-1; 10 positions agree with TRBD2. This CDR3 has 15 residues. Germline loops: CDR1 MNHNS, CDR2 SASEGT. CDR3 loop: CASTGAGGPMDEQFF. Here the CDR3 DNA reads TGTGCCAGCACGGGAGCGGGAGGGCCAATGGATGAACAGTTCTTC.